Reported below is one TCR beta chain. Its antigen is unidentified. The data were obtained in a study of CD8+CD57+ T cells in acquired aplastic anemia. Patients chosen for sequencing had CD8+CD57+ cells that had expanded, as shown by flow cytometry. Study findings and constraints: Between patients and controls, around 30 CD8+ CDR3 sequences were found in common.

TCR beta VDJ combinations and CDR3 sequences were profiled from genomic DNA. TCRdb processed the reads anew with MiXCR; each CDR3 protein has one entry. This table has 150,000 to 200,000 distinct CDR3 sequences, 40% to 60% appearing once. This clonotype was sampled from a human donor with aplastic anemia. The material sequenced was sorted CD4+, CD8+, or CD8+CD57+ T cells (not recorded which) from PBMCs.

The CDR3 loop is CSVRRDQETQYF. The CDR3 DNA follows: TGCAGCGTTCGAAGGGACCAAGAGACCCAGTACTTC. The V and J genes are TRBV29-1 and TRBJ2-5; D remains ambiguous. The germline V gene has CDR1 SQVTM and CDR2 ANQGSEA. V was pared by 5 bases and J by 0 bases, with 7 bases between. This CDR3 is built from 12 residues.